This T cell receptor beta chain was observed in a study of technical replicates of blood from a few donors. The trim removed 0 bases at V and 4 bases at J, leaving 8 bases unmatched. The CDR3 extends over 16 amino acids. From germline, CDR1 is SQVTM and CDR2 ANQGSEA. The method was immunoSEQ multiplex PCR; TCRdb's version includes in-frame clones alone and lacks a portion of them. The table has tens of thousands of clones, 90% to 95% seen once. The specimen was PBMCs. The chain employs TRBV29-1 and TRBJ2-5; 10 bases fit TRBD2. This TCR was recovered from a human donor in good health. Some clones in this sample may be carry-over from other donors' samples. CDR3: CSVEDPERGGRETQYF. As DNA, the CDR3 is TGCAGCGTTGAAGATCCGGAGCGGGGGGGCCGAGAGACCCAGTACTTC.